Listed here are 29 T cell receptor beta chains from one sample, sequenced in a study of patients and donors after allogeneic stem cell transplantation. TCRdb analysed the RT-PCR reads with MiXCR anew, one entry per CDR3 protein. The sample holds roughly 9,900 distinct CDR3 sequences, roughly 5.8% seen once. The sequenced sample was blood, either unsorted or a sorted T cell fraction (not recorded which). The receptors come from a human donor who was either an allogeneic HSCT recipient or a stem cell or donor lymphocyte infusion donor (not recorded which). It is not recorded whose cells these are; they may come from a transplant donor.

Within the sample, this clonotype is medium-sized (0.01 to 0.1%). The CDR3, as DNA: TGTGCCAGCAGCGACTCTGGAAACACCATATATTTT. Encoded protein: CASSDSGNTIYF. The chain recombines TRBV9 with TRBJ1-3; unclear D gene. Trimming shortened V by 3 bases and J by 0 bases, and 1 base separated the two germline ends. CDR1 and CDR2 (germline): SGDLS, YYNGEE. The CDR3 covers 12 residues.

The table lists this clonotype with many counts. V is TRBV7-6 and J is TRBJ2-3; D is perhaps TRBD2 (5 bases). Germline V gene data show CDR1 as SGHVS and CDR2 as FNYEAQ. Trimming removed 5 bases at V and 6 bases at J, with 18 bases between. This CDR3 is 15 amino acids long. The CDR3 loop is CASSQAEPPRDTQYF. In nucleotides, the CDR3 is TGTGCCAGCAGCCAAGCGGAGCCCCCAAGGGATACGCAGTATTTT.

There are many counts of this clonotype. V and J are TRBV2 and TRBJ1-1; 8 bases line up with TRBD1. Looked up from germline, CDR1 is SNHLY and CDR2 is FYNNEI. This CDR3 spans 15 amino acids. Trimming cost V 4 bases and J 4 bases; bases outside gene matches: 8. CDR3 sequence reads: CASSARGRGPTEAFF. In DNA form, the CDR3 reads TGTGCCAGCAGTGCCAGGGGGCGAGGTCCCACTGAAGCTTTCTTT.

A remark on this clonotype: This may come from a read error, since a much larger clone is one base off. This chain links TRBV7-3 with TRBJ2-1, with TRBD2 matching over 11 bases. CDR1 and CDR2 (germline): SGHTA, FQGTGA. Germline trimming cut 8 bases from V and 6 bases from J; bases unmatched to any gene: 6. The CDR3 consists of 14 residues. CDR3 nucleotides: TGTGCCAGCGGCCCTGGGACTAGCGGCAATGAGCAGTTCTTC. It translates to CASGPGTSGNEQFF.

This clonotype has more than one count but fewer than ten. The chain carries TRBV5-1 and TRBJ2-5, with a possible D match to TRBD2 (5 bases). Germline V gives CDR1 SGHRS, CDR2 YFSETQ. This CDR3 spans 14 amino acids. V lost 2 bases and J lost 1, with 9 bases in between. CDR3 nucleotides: TGCGCCAGCAGCTTATCGGGAACCCAAGAGACCCAGTACTTC. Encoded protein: CASSLSGTQETQYF.

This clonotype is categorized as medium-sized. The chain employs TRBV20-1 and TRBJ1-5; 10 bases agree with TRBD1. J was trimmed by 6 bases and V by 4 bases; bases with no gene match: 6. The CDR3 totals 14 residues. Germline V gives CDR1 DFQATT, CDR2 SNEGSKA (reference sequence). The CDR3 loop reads CSATGTGAVQPQHF. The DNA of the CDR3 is TGCAGTGCTACCGGGACAGGGGCGGTTCAGCCCCAGCATTTT.

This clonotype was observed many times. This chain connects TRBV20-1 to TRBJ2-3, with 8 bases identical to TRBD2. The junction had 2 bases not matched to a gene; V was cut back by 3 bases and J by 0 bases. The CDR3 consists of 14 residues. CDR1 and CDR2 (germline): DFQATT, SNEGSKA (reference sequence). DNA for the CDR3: TGCAGTGCTAGGCTAGCGGGTAGCACAGATACGCAGTATTTT. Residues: CSARLAGSTDTQYF.

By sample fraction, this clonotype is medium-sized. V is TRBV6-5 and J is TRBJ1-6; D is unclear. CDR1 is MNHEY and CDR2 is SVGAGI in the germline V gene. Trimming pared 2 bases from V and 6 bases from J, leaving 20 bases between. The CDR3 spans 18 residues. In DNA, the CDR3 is TGTGCCAGCAGTTACACCCCCCTCCAGCTGGGTGGTAATTCACCCCTCCACTTT. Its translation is CASSYTPLQLGGNSPLHF.

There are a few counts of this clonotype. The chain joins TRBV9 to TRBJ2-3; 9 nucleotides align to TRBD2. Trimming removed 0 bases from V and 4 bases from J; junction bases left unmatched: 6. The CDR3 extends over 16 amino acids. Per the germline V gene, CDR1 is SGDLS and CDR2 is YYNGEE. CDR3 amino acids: CASSVGSAGGADTQYF. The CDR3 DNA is TGTGCCAGCAGCGTAGGTAGCGCGGGAGGGGCAGATACGCAGTATTTT.

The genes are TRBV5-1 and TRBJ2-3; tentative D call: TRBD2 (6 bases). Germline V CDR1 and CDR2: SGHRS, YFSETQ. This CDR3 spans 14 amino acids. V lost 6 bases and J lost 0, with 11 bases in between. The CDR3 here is CASTSGVSTDTQYF. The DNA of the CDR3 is TGCGCCAGCACCTCGGGGGTTAGCACAGATACGCAGTATTTT.

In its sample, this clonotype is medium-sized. CDR3 amino acids: CASSLFGGENSPLHF. CDR3 coding DNA: TGTGCCAGCAGTTTGTTCGGGGGGGAAAATTCACCCCTCCACTTT. This chain uses TRBV12-3 or TRBV12-4 with TRBJ1-6; maybe TRBD1 (5 bases). The ends were cut back, 3 bases at V and 7 bases at J, with 13 bases in the middle. This CDR3 is 15 amino acids long.

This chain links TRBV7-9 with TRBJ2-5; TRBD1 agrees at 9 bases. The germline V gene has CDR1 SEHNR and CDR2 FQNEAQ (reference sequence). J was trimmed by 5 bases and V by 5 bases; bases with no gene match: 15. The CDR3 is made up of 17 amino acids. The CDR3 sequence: CASSRYRVTGGRETQYF. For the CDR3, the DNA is TGTGCCAGCAGCCGATACAGGGTCACAGGGGGCCGGGAGACCCAGTACTTC.

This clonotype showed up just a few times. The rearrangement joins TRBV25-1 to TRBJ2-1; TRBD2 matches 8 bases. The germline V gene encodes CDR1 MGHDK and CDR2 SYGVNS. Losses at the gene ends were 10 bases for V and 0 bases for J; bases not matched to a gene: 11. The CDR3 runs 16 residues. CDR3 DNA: TGTGCCACTCAGGGAGCGGGAGTCAACTCCTACAATGAGCAGTTCTTC. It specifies CATQGAGVNSYNEQFF. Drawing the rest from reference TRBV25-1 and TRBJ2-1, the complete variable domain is EADIYQTPRYLVIGTGKKITLECSQTMGHDKMYWYQQDPGMELHLIHYSYGVNSTEKGDLSSESTVSRIRTEHFPLTLESARPSHTSQYLCATQGAGVNSYNEQFFGPGTRLTVL.

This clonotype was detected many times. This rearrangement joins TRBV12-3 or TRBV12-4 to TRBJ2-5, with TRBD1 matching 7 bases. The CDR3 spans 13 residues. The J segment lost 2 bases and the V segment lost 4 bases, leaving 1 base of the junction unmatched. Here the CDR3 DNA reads TGTGCCAGCAGTTACAGGGGACAAGAGACCCAGTACTTC. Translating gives CASSYRGQETQYF.

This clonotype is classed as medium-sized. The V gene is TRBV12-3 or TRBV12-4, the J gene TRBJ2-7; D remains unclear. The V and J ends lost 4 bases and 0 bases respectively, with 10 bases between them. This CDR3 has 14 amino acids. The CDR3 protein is CASSSHASSYEQYF. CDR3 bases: TGTGCCAGCAGTTCGCATGCCAGCTCCTACGAGCAGTACTTC.

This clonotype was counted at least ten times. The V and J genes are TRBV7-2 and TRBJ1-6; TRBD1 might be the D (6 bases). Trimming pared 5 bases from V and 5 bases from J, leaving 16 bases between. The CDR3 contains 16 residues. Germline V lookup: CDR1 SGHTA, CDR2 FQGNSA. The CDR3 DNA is TGTGCCAGCAGCCCCCCCGGGGGCGCTGATAATTCACCCCTCCACTTT. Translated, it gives CASSPPGGADNSPLHF.

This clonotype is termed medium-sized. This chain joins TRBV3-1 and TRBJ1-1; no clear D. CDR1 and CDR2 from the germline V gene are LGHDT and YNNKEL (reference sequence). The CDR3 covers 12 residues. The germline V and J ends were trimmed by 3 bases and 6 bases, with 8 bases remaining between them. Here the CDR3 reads CASSQGSAEAFF. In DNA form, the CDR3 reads TGTGCCAGCAGCCAGGGGAGCGCTGAAGCTTTCTTT.

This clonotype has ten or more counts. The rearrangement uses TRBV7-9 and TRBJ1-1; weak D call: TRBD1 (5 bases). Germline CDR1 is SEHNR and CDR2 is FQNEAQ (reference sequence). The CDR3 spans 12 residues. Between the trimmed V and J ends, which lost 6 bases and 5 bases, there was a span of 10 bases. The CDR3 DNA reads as TGTGCCAGCAGGGGGCGAGGGACTGAAGCTTTCTTT. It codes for CASRGRGTEAFF.

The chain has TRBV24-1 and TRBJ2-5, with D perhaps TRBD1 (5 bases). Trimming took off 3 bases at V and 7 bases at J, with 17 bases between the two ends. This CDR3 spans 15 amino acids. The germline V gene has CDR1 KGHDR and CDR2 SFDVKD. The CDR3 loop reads CATSDRRTPTGTQYF. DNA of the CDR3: TGTGCCACCAGTGATAGACGGACCCCAACAGGGACCCAGTACTTC.

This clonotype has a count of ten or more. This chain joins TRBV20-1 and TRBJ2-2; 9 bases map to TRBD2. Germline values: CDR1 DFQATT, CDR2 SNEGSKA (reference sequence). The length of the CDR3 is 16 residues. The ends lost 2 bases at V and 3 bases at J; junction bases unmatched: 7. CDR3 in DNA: TGCAGTGCTAGATCCCCACTAGCGGGCCACACCGGGGAGCTGTTTTTT. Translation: CSARSPLAGHTGELFF.

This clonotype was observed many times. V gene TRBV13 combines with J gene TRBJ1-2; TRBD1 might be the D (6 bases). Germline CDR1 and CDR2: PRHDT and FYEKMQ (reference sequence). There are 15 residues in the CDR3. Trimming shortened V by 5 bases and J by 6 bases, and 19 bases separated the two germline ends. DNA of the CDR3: TGTGCCAGCAGCCTCAGGGGCCCCTTGCTTAATGGCTACACCTTC. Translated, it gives CASSLRGPLLNGYTF.

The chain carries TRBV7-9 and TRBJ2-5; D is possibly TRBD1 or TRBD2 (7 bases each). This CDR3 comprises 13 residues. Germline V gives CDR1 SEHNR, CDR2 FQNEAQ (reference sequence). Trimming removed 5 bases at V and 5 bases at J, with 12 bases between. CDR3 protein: CASSPRGGETQYF. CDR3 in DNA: TGTGCCAGCAGCCCCAGGGGGGGGGAGACCCAGTACTTC.

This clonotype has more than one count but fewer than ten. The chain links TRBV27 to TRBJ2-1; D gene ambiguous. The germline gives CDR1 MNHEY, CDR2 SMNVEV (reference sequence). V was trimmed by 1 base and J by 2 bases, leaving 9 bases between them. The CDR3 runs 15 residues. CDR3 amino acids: CASSLFDPTYNEQFF. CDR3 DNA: TGTGCCAGCAGTTTATTCGATCCGACCTACAATGAGCAGTTCTTC.

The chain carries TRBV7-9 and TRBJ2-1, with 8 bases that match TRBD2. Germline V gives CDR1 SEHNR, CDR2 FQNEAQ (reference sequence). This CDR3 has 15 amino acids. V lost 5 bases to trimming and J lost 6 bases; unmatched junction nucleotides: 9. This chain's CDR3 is CASSNRGSGSNEQFF. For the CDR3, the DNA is TGTGCCAGCAGCAATAGAGGGAGCGGGAGCAATGAGCAGTTCTTC.

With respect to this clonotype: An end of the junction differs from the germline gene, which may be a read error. The CDR3 spells CASSPTTGTGITIYF. CDR3 nucleotides: TGTGCCAGCTCACCTACCACAGGGACTGGAATCACCATATATTTT. The gene calls are TRBV18 and TRBJ1-3; TRBD1 might be the D (6 bases). Germline CDR1 reads KGHSH; CDR2 reads LQKENI. This CDR3 comprises 15 residues.

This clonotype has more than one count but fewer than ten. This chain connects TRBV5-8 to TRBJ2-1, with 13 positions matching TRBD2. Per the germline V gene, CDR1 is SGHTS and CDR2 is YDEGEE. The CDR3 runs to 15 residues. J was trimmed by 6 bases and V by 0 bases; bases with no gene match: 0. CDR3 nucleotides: TGTGCCAGCAGCTTGGGACTAGCGGGAGGCAATGAGCAGTTCTTC. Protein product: CASSLGLAGGNEQFF.

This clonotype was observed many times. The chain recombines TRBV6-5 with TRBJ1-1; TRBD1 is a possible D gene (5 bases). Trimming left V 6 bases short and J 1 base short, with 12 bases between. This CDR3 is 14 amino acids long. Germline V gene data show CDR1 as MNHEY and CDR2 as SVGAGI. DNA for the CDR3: TGTGCCAGCAGCCTCAGAGGGGCGAACACTGAAGCTTTCTTT. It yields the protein CASSLRGANTEAFF.

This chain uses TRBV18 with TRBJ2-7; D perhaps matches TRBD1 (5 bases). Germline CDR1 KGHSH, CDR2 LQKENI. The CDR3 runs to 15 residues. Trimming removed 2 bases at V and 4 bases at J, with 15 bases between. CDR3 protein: CASSPSLTGSYEQYF. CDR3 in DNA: TGTGCCAGCTCACCATCGTTAACAGGATCATACGAGCAGTACTTC.

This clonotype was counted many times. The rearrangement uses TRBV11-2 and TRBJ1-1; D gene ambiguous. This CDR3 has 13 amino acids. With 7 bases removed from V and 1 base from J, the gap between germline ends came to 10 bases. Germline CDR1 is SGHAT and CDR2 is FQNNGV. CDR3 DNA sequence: TGTGCCAGCACGGTCGACACGAACACTGAAGCTTTCTTT. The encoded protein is CASTVDTNTEAFF.